What follows are 9 T cell receptor beta chains derived from one specimen sequenced in a study of human T cells and chemical hapten exposure. Time point defined: pre-sensitization, week 0. Treatment: therapeutic diphenylcyclopropenone sensitization with weekly scalp DPC. Each CDR3 protein is one row after TCRdb ran MiXCR on the RACE reads. Here the sample spans roughly 380,000 distinct CDR3 sequences, roughly 5% being singletons. Sequences were derived from whole blood, sampled in connection with sensitization to the hapten diphenylcyclopropenone (DPC). These TCRs come from a woman aged 45-65 years with alopecia areata. Some clones in this sample may be carry-over from other donors' samples.

This clonotype was counted many times. The chain uses TRBV29-1 and TRBJ1-1; D possibly corresponds to TRBD1 (6 bases). The germline CDR1 and CDR2 sequences are SQVTM and ANQGSEA. The CDR3 runs 14 residues. V lost 3 bases to trimming and J lost 4 bases, with 15 bases between them. The CDR3 bases are TGCAGCGTTGACGTTCTACAGGGTGGCACTGAAGCTTTCTTT. Its translation: CSVDVLQGGTEAFF.

V gene TRBV5-1 combines with J gene TRBJ1-4; 9 nucleotides agree with TRBD1. This CDR3 has 13 amino acids. Trimming cost V 5 bases and J 7 bases; bases outside gene matches: 3. CDR1 and CDR2 from the germline V gene are SGHRS and YFSETQ. The CDR3 coding sequence is TGCGCCAGCAGGGGACAGGGACTTGAAAAACTGTTTTTT. Its translation: CASRGQGLEKLFF. Together with reference TRBV5-1 and TRBJ1-4, the CDR3 gives the full variable domain: KAGVTQTPRYLIKTRGQQVTLSCSPISGHRSVSWYQQTPGQGLQFLFEYFSETQRNKGNFPGRFSGRQFSNSRSEMNVSTLELGDSALYLCASRGQGLEKLFFGSGTQLSVL.

A few counts support this clonotype. The V and J genes are TRBV12-3 or TRBV12-4 and TRBJ2-2; tentative D call: TRBD2 (5 bases). The CDR3 totals 15 residues. Trimming left V 3 bases short and J 8 bases short, with 16 bases between. Here the CDR3 reads CASSLEAAKGGELFF. DNA for the CDR3: TGTGCCAGCAGTTTGGAGGCAGCGAAAGGGGGGGAGCTGTTTTTT.

This clonotype appeared many times. The chain links TRBV7-9 to TRBJ2-7, with D maybe TRBD1 (5 bases). The germline V gene encodes CDR1 SEHNR and CDR2 FQNEAQ (reference sequence). V was trimmed by 1 base and J by 12 bases, leaving 13 bases between them. There are 12 residues in the CDR3. As DNA, the CDR3 is TGTGCCAGCAGCTTAGATGATACAGGCCGGTACTTC. It encodes CASSLDDTGRYF.

V gene TRBV29-1 combines with J gene TRBJ1-1, with D perhaps TRBD1 (5 bases). The germline V gene encodes CDR1 SQVTM and CDR2 ANQGSEA. The CDR3 totals 13 residues. V lost 4 bases, J lost 1 base, and 10 bases lay in between. CDR3 coding DNA: TGCAGCGTTGCCGTACAGGCGAACACTGAAGCTTTCTTT. This codes for CSVAVQANTEAFF.

V is TRBV12-5 and J is TRBJ1-1, with 7 bases fitting TRBD1. Germline CDR1 and CDR2: LGHNT and FRNRAP. The V segment lost 2 bases and the J segment 4 bases; nucleotides outside the gene matches: 10. This CDR3 has 16 residues. The CDR3 DNA sequence: TGTGCTAGTGGTTTGCAGCCGGGACAGCGAACCACTGAAGCTTTCTTT. Translating gives CASGLQPGQRTTEAFF.

The CDR3 DNA reads TGTGCCAGCAGCTTGGCGGCCAGGGTCATAGATAGCACAGATACGCAGTATTTT. It encodes CASSLAARVIDSTDTQYF. The gene calls are TRBV7-8 and TRBJ2-3, with D maybe TRBD1 (5 bases). V lost 3 bases to trimming and J lost 0 bases, with 19 bases between them. The length of the CDR3 is 18 residues. Germline V gene sequence: CDR1 SGHVS, CDR2 FQNEAQ. Complete variable domain (other parts from reference TRBV7-8 and TRBJ2-3): GAGVSQSPRYKVAKRGQDVALRCDPISGHVSLFWYQQALGQGPEFLTYFQNEAQLDKSGLPSDRFFAERPEGSVSTLKIQRTQQEDSAVYLCASSLAARVIDSTDTQYFGPGTRLTVL.

This clonotype has just a few counts. The gene calls are TRBV24-1 and TRBJ1-6; possible D gene TRBD1, 5 bases. The CDR3 sequence is 16 residues long. The germline V gene encodes CDR1 KGHDR and CDR2 SFDVKD. With 6 bases removed from V and 3 bases from J, the gap between germline ends came to 14 bases. CDR3 in DNA: TGTGCCACCAGTCTCCGGGGGATCCACTATAATTCACCCCTCCACTTT. The encoded protein is CATSLRGIHYNSPLHF.

This clonotype was seen at least ten times. The J gene is TRBJ2-3, the V gene TRBV20-1; perhaps TRBD2 as D (5 bases). Trimming stripped 0 bases from V and 2 bases from J, with 15 bases between. Germline CDR1 and CDR2: DFQATT and SNEGSKA (reference sequence). This CDR3 is 16 amino acids long. The CDR3 is CSARDDVERFTDTQYF. The CDR3 DNA sequence: TGCAGTGCTAGAGATGACGTAGAGCGGTTCACAGATACGCAGTATTTT.